The 20 T cell receptor beta chains reported below all come from one sample, sequenced in a study of T cells in Graves' hyperthyroidism and ophthalmopathy (dated by TCRdb to about 2019). The protocol used for the library was multiplex PCR. Instrument used: Illumina HiSeq 2000. Amplification of TCR beta CDR3 regions was carried out from RNA transcripts. For the first round of RT-PCR on the TCR CDR3, the HTBI primer set was used together with the Qiagen OneStep RT-PCR kit. TCRdb passed the public sequencing reads through fastp at Q25 and MiXCR, retaining productive beta sequences. A single entry per CDR3 protein holds the most common genes and DNA from its merged rows. The sample table lists nearly 250,000 distinct CDR3 sequences, approximately 23% of them with a count of one. The top ten hold 30% to 40% of the sample. Material for sequencing was blood. These receptors were obtained from a woman aged 40 to 50 with Graves' ophthalmopathy.

This clonotype was seen at least ten times. J is TRBJ2-7 and V is TRBV6-5; 9 bases align to TRBD1. This CDR3 has 15 amino acids. Germline values: CDR1 MNHEY, CDR2 SVGAGI. J gave up 5 bases and V 4 bases, and 9 bases lay outside the gene matches. The CDR3 nucleotides are TGTGCCAGCAGTTTACAGGGGGCAACTTTAGACGAGCAGTACTTC. This translates into CASSLQGATLDEQYF.

The rearrangement links TRBV13 to TRBJ1-2; 9 bases agree with TRBD1. V trimming: 5 bases; J trimming: 2 bases; junction bases outside the gene matches: 6. Germline V gives CDR1 PRHDT, CDR2 FYEKMQ (reference sequence). The CDR3 sequence is 15 residues long. CDR3 DNA sequence: TGTGCCAGCAGCCGGGGGACAGGGAGGAACTATGGCTACACCTTC. It encodes CASSRGTGRNYGYTF. Full variable domain (remainder filled in from reference TRBV13 and TRBJ1-2): AAGVIQSPRHLIKEKRETATLKCYPIPRHDTVYWYQQGPGQDPQFLISFYEKMQSDKGSIPDRFSAQQFSDYHSELNMSSLELGDSALYFCASSRGTGRNYGYTFGSGTRLTVV.

The chain joins TRBV5-5 to TRBJ2-5; possible D gene TRBD1, 5 bases. Germline loops: CDR1 SGHKS, CDR2 YYEKEE (reference sequence). CDR3 length equals 14 residues. Trimming took 3 bases from V and 1 from J, leaving 10 bases between them. CDR3 region: CASSSRALQETQYF. CDR3 coding DNA: TGTGCCAGCAGCTCCAGGGCTCTCCAAGAGACCCAGTACTTC.

The sample holds many counts of this clonotype. The rearrangement uses TRBV11-1 and TRBJ1-1, with 9 bases lining up with TRBD1. The CDR3 totals 16 residues. Germline CDR1 is SGHAT and CDR2 is FQDESV (reference sequence). V was clipped by 5 bases and J by 0 bases; unmatched bases: 7. The CDR3 loop reads CASSQTGGAMNTEAFF. CDR3 DNA: TGTGCCAGCAGCCAAACAGGGGGCGCGATGAACACTGAAGCTTTCTTT.

The chain joins TRBV18 to TRBJ2-7; maybe TRBD1 (5 bases). Trimming took off 6 bases at V and 0 bases at J, with 15 bases between the two ends. Germline CDR1 reads KGHSH; CDR2 reads LQKENI. The CDR3 consists of 15 residues. CDR3 DNA sequence: TGTGCCAGCTCCCGTGAAACAGGTTCCTCCTACGAGCAGTACTTC. Its translation is CASSRETGSSYEQYF.

This clonotype was counted many times. The chain couples TRBV7-2 to TRBJ1-2; possible D gene TRBD1, 5 bases. Germline CDR1 reads SGHTA; CDR2 reads FQGNSA. Between the trimmed V and J ends, which lost 5 bases and 7 bases, there was a span of 17 bases. There are 14 residues in the CDR3. In DNA form, the CDR3 reads TGTGCCAGCAGCCCCCCGGGGGTACCTTCTGGCTACACCTTC. Its translation: CASSPPGVPSGYTF.

There are many counts of this clonotype. The chain carries TRBV28 and TRBJ2-7; D possibly uses TRBD1 or TRBD2 (5 bases each). V shed 3 bases and J shed 1 base, with 16 bases lying between them. Germline V gives CDR1 MDHEN, CDR2 SYDVKM. The CDR3 has 16 residues. The CDR3 loop is CASSLTVDSSSYEQYF. DNA for the CDR3: TGTGCCAGCAGTTTGACAGTGGACTCTTCATCCTACGAGCAGTACTTC.

This clonotype showed up just a few times. The chain combines TRBV12-3 or TRBV12-4 with TRBJ1-2; D ambiguous. Deletions cut 1 base from V and 13 bases from J, with 10 bases between. The CDR3 covers 11 residues. CDR3 in amino acids: CASSLGSRSTF. The CDR3 nucleotides are TGTGCCAGCAGTTTAGGGAGCAGGTCCACCTTC.

DNA of the CDR3: TGTGCCAGCAGTGTGAGGGTACAGAGGAACACTGAAGCTTTCTTT. Translation gives CASSVRVQRNTEAFF. This chain joins TRBV2 and TRBJ1-1, with D uncertain. The CDR3 runs 15 residues. Trimming stripped 4 bases from V and 1 base from J, with 13 bases between. Germline CDR1 reads SNHLY; CDR2 reads FYNNEI.

At least ten counts were recorded for this clonotype. J is TRBJ2-7 and V is TRBV10-3; tentative D call: TRBD2 (6 bases). Germline V CDR1 and CDR2: ENHRY, SYGVKD. The CDR3 is made up of 13 amino acids. V was clipped by 10 bases and J by 4 bases, with 17 bases between them. The CDR3 spells CATARGGDYEQYF. The CDR3 region has the DNA TGTGCCACCGCCCGGGGCGGGGATTACGAGCAGTACTTC.

The sample holds many counts of this clonotype. The V and J genes are TRBV28 and TRBJ2-7; D is unclear. V lost 3 bases to trimming and J lost 1 base, with 10 bases between them. The germline gives CDR1 MDHEN, CDR2 SYDVKM. This CDR3 region has 14 residues. CDR3 in amino acids: CASSFLATSYEQYF. The DNA for the CDR3 is TGTGCCAGCAGTTTTCTGGCTACTTCCTACGAGCAGTACTTC.

This rearrangement joins TRBV6-4 to TRBJ2-2; D might be TRBD1 or TRBD2, each matching 5 bases. The CDR3 is 14 amino acids. Trimming shortened V by 0 bases and J by 5 bases, and 7 bases separated the two germline ends. Germline V gene lookup returns CDR1 MRHNA and CDR2 SNTAGT. The CDR3 protein is CASSDSGTTGELFF. The CDR3 nucleotides read TGTGCCAGCAGTGACTCGGGGACGACCGGGGAGCTGTTTTTT.

The chain joins TRBV9 to TRBJ1-6; D may be TRBD1 (6 bases). V gave up 3 bases and J gave up 10 bases, with 17 bases separating them. From germline, CDR1 is SGDLS and CDR2 YYNGEE. The CDR3 is 15 residues long. The CDR3 DNA reads as TGTGCCAGCAGCGCCGCCCCGGGGGCTGGGTCACCCCTCCACTTT. It translates to CASSAAPGAGSPLHF.

This clonotype appeared many times. The V gene is TRBV5-1, the J gene TRBJ2-5, with 11 bases fitting TRBD1. The CDR3 runs 13 residues. The V gene's germline CDR1 is SGHRS and CDR2 YFSETQ. V was clipped by 7 bases and J by 1 base; unmatched bases: 0. CDR3 DNA sequence: TGCGCCAGCGGGACAGGGGGCCAAGAGACCCAGTACTTC. As protein: CASGTGGQETQYF.

V and J are TRBV6-2 or TRBV6-3 and TRBJ2-7; TRBD1 agrees at 9 bases. The V gene's germline CDR1 is MNHEY and CDR2 SVGEGT. V lost 2 bases to trimming and J lost 5 bases; unmatched junction nucleotides: 16. There are 18 residues in the CDR3. This chain's CDR3 is CASSYTTVVPGQGDEQYF. The CDR3 DNA follows: TGTGCCAGCAGTTACACCACGGTTGTTCCGGGACAGGGCGACGAGCAGTACTTC.

This clonotype was seen many times. This chain uses TRBV11-3 with TRBJ1-1; D is unresolved. CDR1 and CDR2 from the germline V gene are SGHNT and YENEEA. V lost 0 bases, J lost 1 base, and 6 bases lay in between. CDR3 length equals 14 residues. The CDR3 DNA follows: TGTGCCAGCAGCTTAGACGGCACGAACACTGAAGCTTTCTTT. Translating it yields CASSLDGTNTEAFF.

This clonotype has at least ten counts. The chain recombines TRBV28 with TRBJ2-7, with 11 nucleotides matching TRBD2. After removal of 3 bases from V and 6 bases from J, the junction contained 1 base not matched to a gene. This CDR3 has 13 amino acids. Germline CDR1 MDHEN, CDR2 SYDVKM. CDR3 amino acids: CASSFLAGGEQYF. DNA for the CDR3: TGTGCCAGCAGTTTCCTAGCGGGAGGCGAGCAGTACTTC.

This clonotype has at least ten counts. V usage is TRBV19 and J usage is TRBJ1-2; 9 positions agree with TRBD1. The CDR3 is 14 residues long. V shed 6 bases, J shed 4 bases, and the junction held 6 bases outside the gene matches. CDR1 LNHDA and CDR2 SQIVND come from the germline V gene (reference sequence). The CDR3 DNA follows: TGTGCCAGTAGGTCGGGACAGGGCATCTATGGCTACACCTTC. This translates into CASRSGQGIYGYTF.

The chain carries TRBV6-1 and TRBJ1-5; perhaps TRBD1 as D (5 bases). Germline V gene lookup returns CDR1 MNHNS and CDR2 SASEGT. V was cut by 6 bases and J by 6 bases, with 24 bases left in between. The CDR3 consists of 17 residues. The CDR3 region has the DNA TGTGCCAGCAGCCATAGGGGAGGCAGGGAGGGCGGTCAGCCCCAGCATTTT. Its protein is CASSHRGGREGGQPQHF.

This clonotype was observed many times. This sequence joins TRBV28 and TRBJ2-7; 8 nucleotides line up with TRBD2. The junction had 8 bases not matched to a gene; V was cut back by 2 bases and J by 8 bases. The germline CDR1 and CDR2 sequences are MDHEN and SYDVKM. The CDR3 length is 14 residues. CDR3 sequence reads: CASSLPPGGEKQYF. The DNA for the CDR3 is TGTGCCAGCAGTTTACCCCCCGGGGGGGAGAAGCAGTACTTC.